Sequencing of this TCR beta chain was carried out in a study of long-term antiretroviral therapy in people with HIV. CDR3 length equals 11 residues. Germline CDR1 reads GTSNPN; CDR2 reads SVGIG (reference sequence). At the survey level, the v3.0 immunoSEQ assay was run. Clones were read by immunoSEQ multiplex PCR, and TCRdb kept only the in-frame ones, dropping some. This table holds fewer than 20,000 clones, 77% found once. The starting material was unsorted PBMCs, obtained 2.1 years after starting antiretroviral therapy. The chain has TRBV30 and TRBJ2-7; 10 positions match TRBD1. The receptor was isolated from a man aged 35 to 55 with HIV. The CDR3 loop reads CSQGTGVEQYF. As DNA, the CDR3 is TGTTCCCAGGGGACAGGGGTCGAGCAGTACTTC.